This T cell receptor beta chain emerged from a study of identifying expanded T cells in peripheral blood. The CDR3 extends over 14 amino acids. Trimming stripped 2 bases from V and 2 bases from J, with 7 bases between. CDR1 SGDLS and CDR2 YYNGEE come from the germline V gene. Study-wide results and caveats: Technical replicates showed approximately 1.2 changed clones; approximately 2 weeks about 16.4; four weeks 19. Two-week clone count variance significantly increased as total template count grew.

Here immunoSEQ multiplex PCR was the method, and the copy in TCRdb shows in-frame clones only, minus some. The table lists 95,000 or so clones, around 86% of them singletons, with around 5.6% in the top ten. Concerning this clone itself: Its cognate antigen is unknown.

This chain joins TRBV9 and TRBJ2-2; maybe TRBD2 (5 bases). This TCR derives from a person aged 18 to 69 in good health. Sample: blood. The CDR3 DNA is TGTGCCAGCAGCGTCGAGGGTAACACCGGGGAGCTGTTTTTT. It specifies CASSVEGNTGELFF.